A selection of T cell receptor beta chains follows, all from one sample in a study of cytomegalovirus exposure and HLA in healthy donors. Profiling relied on immunoSEQ multiplex PCR, and the TCRdb table lists in-frame clones only, not all of them. The table lists approximately 110,000 clones, under 80% of them singletons. Sample: PBMCs. The receptors here all came from a woman in her fifties or sixties in good health and CMV-seropositive. Each CDR3 is given with its conserved first and last residue. A D gene is named only where the DNA matches it firmly. Expanded clones are given a class, and other clones once, few, many or no size at all.

-	TRBV14	TRBJ2-6	-	CASSQGGTGANVLTF	TGTGCCAGCAGCCAAGGAGGAACTGGGGCCAACGTCCTGACTTTC
once	TRBV30	TRBJ1-1	TRBD1	CAWRGQGGYAEAFF	TGTGCCTGGAGGGGACAGGGGGGTTACGCTGAAGCTTTCTTT
-	TRBV28	TRBJ1-1	-	CASRNTGKNTEAFF	TGTGCCAGCAGAAACACAGGGAAGAACACTGAAGCTTTCTTT
-	TRBV11-2	TRBJ1-3	-	CASSSGSSGNTIYF	TGTGCCAGCAGCTCAGGTAGCTCTGGAAACACCATATATTTT
once	TRBV27	TRBJ2-6	-	CASRAVSGANVLTF	TGTGCCAGCAGAGCTGTCTCTGGGGCCAACGTCCTGACTTTC
-	TRBV7-9	TRBJ2-2	TRBD2	CASSSSGRGTGELFF	TGTGCCAGCAGCTCCAGCGGGAGGGGAACCGGGGAGCTGTTTTTT
-	TRBV7-2	TRBJ2-3	-	CASSPKIGTQYF	TGTGCCAGCAGCCCCAAAATCGGTACGCAGTATTTT
few	TRBV7-2	TRBJ2-7	TRBD1	CASSEDRQYEQYF	TGTGCCAGCAGCGAGGACAGGCAGTACGAGCAGTACTTC
few	TRBV9	TRBJ2-7	TRBD2	CASSVGLAGETAAYEQYF	TGTGCCAGCAGCGTAGGGCTAGCGGGGGAAACGGCTGCCTACGAGCAGTACTTC
-	TRBV2	TRBJ1-1	-	CARGDLNTEAFF	TGTGCCAGGGGAGACCTGAACACTGAAGCTTTCTTT
few	TRBV19	TRBJ2-5	TRBD2	CASSILPGGETQYF	TGTGCCAGTAGTATCCTCCCGGGGGGAGAGACCCAGTACTTC
-	TRBV18	TRBJ1-4	-	CASSQQLNEKLFF	TGTGCCAGCTCACAACAGCTTAATGAAAAACTGTTTTTT
-	TRBV7-2	TRBJ1-2	TRBD1	CASSLDRGDYGYTF	TGTGCCAGCAGCTTAGACAGGGGCGACTATGGCTACACCTTC
-	TRBV30	TRBJ1-2	-	CAWSKNMRNYGYTF	TGTGCCTGGAGTAAAAATATGCGAAACTATGGCTACACCTTC
once	TRBV27	TRBJ2-7	-	CASSSRRGLYEQYF	TGTGCCAGCAGTTCCCGACGAGGGCTCTACGAGCAGTACTTC
-	TRBV18	TRBJ2-2	TRBD1	CASSPPGQGLNGELFF	TGTGCCAGCTCACCTCCGGGACAGGGGTTAAACGGGGAGCTGTTTTTT
-	TRBV6-5	TRBJ1-2	-	CASSRTEAYGYTF	TGTGCCAGCAGCCGGACAGAAGCTTATGGCTACACCTTC
-	TRBV7-3	TRBJ2-1	TRBD2	CASSLMASGENEQFF	TGTGCCAGCAGCTTAATGGCTAGCGGGGAGAATGAGCAGTTCTTC
-	TRBV4-2	TRBJ2-3	TRBD2	CASSPRGDGTDTQYF	TGTGCCAGCAGCCCCCGGGGGGATGGCACAGATACGCAGTATTTT
-	TRBV19	TRBJ1-4	TRBD1	CASTSRGTGGEKLFF	TGTGCCAGTACCTCGAGGGGGACAGGGGGTGAAAAACTGTTTTTT
-	TRBV4-1	TRBJ2-1	TRBD2	CASSQDGLAGYEQFF	TGCGCCAGCAGCCAAGACGGACTAGCGGGCTATGAGCAGTTCTTC
-	TRBV5-4	TRBJ1-2	-	CASSLAGDFGYTF	TGTGCCAGCAGCTTGGCGGGGGATTTTGGCTACACCTTC
-	TRBV7-9	TRBJ2-3	-	CASSLVGTLSTDTQYF	TGTGCCAGCAGCTTAGTAGGGACACTCAGCACAGATACGCAGTATTTT
-	TRBV7-2	TRBJ2-6	-	CASSFRGTSGANVLTF	TGTGCCAGCAGCTTCCGCGGTACCTCTGGGGCCAACGTCCTGACTTTC
few	TRBV5-1	TRBJ2-2	TRBD1	CASSWDGQGNTGELFF	TGCGCCAGCAGCTGGGACGGACAGGGGAACACCGGGGAGCTGTTTTTT
-	TRBV6-5	TRBJ1-6	-	CASSEFGGNSPLHF	TGTGCCAGCAGTGAGTTTGGGGGGAATTCACCCCTCCACTTT
-	TRBV28	TRBJ1-2	TRBD1	CATIAPGQLFNYGYTF	TGTGCCACTATAGCCCCGGGACAGCTATTTAACTATGGCTACACCTTC
-	TRBV6-6	TRBJ2-5	TRBD1	CASSTHRGMQETQYF	TGTGCCAGCAGTACCCACAGGGGGATGCAAGAGACCCAGTACTTC
-	TRBV11-3	TRBJ1-1	TRBD1	CASSFLGQAATEAFF	TGTGCCAGCAGCTTCTTAGGACAGGCGGCCACTGAAGCTTTCTTT
-	TRBV11-2	TRBJ2-1	-	CASSPGLWQNNEQFF	TGTGCCAGCAGCCCTGGTTTATGGCAGAACAATGAGCAGTTCTTC
few	TRBV5-6	TRBJ1-6	-	CASSLVDTEYNSPLHF	TGTGCCAGCAGCTTGGTAGATACAGAGTATAATTCACCCCTCCACTTT